This note documents a single T cell receptor beta chain sequence. What it recognizes is unknown. This sample is drawn from a study of OX40 agonist ivuxolimab in advanced cancers. Study findings and constraints: Those patients achieving a partial response at 0.1-3.0 mg/kg showed among the lowest clonal expansion.

The CDR3 extends over 16 amino acids. V gave up 4 bases and J gave up 8 bases, with 21 bases separating them. Per the germline V gene, CDR1 is MGHRA and CDR2 is YSYEKL. Data came from immunoSEQ multiplex PCR; TCRdb stores just in-frame clones and leaves some out. The sample carries some 33,000 clones, approximately 88% recorded once. This specimen was CD4+ or CD8+ T cells sorted from blood, taken in a trial of the OX40 agonist ivuxolimab. The rearrangement links TRBV4-1 to TRBJ2-4, with unresolved D. This sequence originates from an adult with an advanced solid tumor such as melanoma, head and neck, liver or kidney cancer. The CDR3 nucleotides are TGCGCCAGCAGCCGCATACGGGCATCAACTTCGGACATTCAGTACTTC. This sequence encodes CASSRIRASTSDIQYF.